This T cell receptor beta chain was observed in a study of CD8+ T cells in alopecia areata. Overall study results and limits: TCR sharing across patients was less clear than in mice, possibly HLA-related. Scalp clonality, along with expanded CD8+ clones among the top 100, was significantly decreased by tofacitinib. The study found that many expanded lesional clones persisted in scalp and blood during tofacitinib.

Indicated treatment: oral pan-JAK inhibitor, 5-10 mg twice daily. As part of sample collection, lesional scalp punch biopsies and peripheral blood were taken from alopecia areata patients. CDR1 MNHEY and CDR2 SMNVEV come from the germline V gene (reference sequence). The CDR3 spans 13 residues. The V and J ends lost 2 bases and 5 bases respectively, with 8 bases between them. Following RNA extraction, reverse transcription yielded cDNA that acted as the sequencing template. Assay used: immunoSEQ multiplex PCR; TCRdb lists only in-frame clones, some missing. Here the sample spans fewer than 110,000 clones, almost 60% being singletons. Concerning this clone itself: The antigen is unknown.

This sequence was found in a human donor with alopecia areata. V gene TRBV27 combines with J gene TRBJ2-3, with TRBD1 as a possible D gene (5 bases). The sequencing used CD8+ T cells sorted from blood, collected between weeks 55 and 65, from a patient treated with tofacitinib. The CDR3 nucleotides are TGTGCCAGCAGTTTAGACAGACTAGATACGCAGTATTTT. As protein: CASSLDRLDTQYF.